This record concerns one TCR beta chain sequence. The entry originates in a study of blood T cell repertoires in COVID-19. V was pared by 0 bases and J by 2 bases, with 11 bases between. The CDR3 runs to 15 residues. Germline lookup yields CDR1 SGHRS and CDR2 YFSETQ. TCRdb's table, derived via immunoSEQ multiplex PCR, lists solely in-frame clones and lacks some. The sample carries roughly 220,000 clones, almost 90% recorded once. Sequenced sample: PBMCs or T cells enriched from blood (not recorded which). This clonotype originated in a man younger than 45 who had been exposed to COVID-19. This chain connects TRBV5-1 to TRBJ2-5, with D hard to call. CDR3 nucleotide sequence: TGCGCCAGCAGCTTGGAACCGAGCGATCAAGAGACCCAGTACTTC. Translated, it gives CASSLEPSDQETQYF.